Listed below are T cell receptor beta chains from one sample, sequenced in a study of blood T cells in healthy people across ages. One entry per CDR3 protein, called by TCRdb with MiXCR from the 5' RACE reads. Of about 1.6 million distinct CDR3 sequences listed, 30% to 40% were seen once; the top ten hold roughly 12%. The sample comprised blood. Every receptor here comes from a woman younger than 45 in good health. The CDR3 runs from the conserved cysteine through the conserved F or W. A D gene is named only where the DNA matches it firmly. Size is stated for part of the rows, as once, few or many counts, or as a class when the clone is expanded.

j_call clone_size d_call cdr3_length v_call cdr3_nt cdr3_aa
TRBJ1-1 few TRBD1 15 TRBV20-1 TGCAGTGCCCTCTGGACAGGGGTCACGAACACTGAAGCTTTCTTT CSALWTGVTNTEAFF
TRBJ2-5 - - 12 TRBV24-1 TGTGCCACCAGTGATTTGATCGGGACCCAGTACTTC CATSDLIGTQYF
TRBJ1-4 few TRBD1 15 TRBV27 TGTGCCAGCAGTTTTTCCGCGACAGGGATCGAAAAACTGTTTTTT CASSFSATGIEKLFF
TRBJ2-7 many - 12 TRBV29-1 TGCAGCGTTGAAAGCGTCTCCTACGAGCAGTACTTC CSVESVSYEQYF
TRBJ2-7 - TRBD2 12 TRBV7-2 TGTGCCAGCAGCTTCCGGACTAGCGAGCAGTACTTC CASSFRTSEQYF
TRBJ2-1 - - 16 TRBV28 TGTGCCAGCAGTTTGTCCGGGGTTGCCTCCTACAATGAGCAGTTCTTC CASSLSGVASYNEQFF
TRBJ2-3 many - 12 TRBV12-3/TRBV12-4 TGTGCCAGCGGGGGGTACACAGATACGCAGTATTTT CASGGYTDTQYF
TRBJ2-7 - - 15 TRBV20-1 TGCAGTGCTAGAGATCAGAAGCGCGTAAGCAACGAGCAGTACTTC CSARDQKRVSNEQYF
TRBJ2-1 few TRBD1 16 TRBV12-3/TRBV12-4 TGTGCCAGCAGTTTAGTTCCGGGGACAGTCCCAGGTGAGCAGTTCTTC CASSLVPGTVPGEQFF
TRBJ1-5 - TRBD1 14 TRBV20-1 TGCAGTGCCGCAGACAGGGGAAACAATCAGCCCCAGCATTTT CSAADRGNNQPQHF
TRBJ2-3 - - 15 TRBV9 TGTGCCAGCAGCCCCCCGACAATTTCCACAGATACGCAGTATTTT CASSPPTISTDTQYF
TRBJ2-3 many - 16 TRBV5-1 TGCGCCAGCAGCTTGGCCCAGGGCGGTAGCACAGATACGCAGTATTTT CASSLAQGGSTDTQYF
TRBJ1-6 - TRBD1 14 TRBV30 TGTGCCTGGAGGGCGACAGGGGGGCTTCCACCCCTCCACTTT CAWRATGGLPPLHF
TRBJ2-5 - TRBD2 15 TRBV20-1 TGCAGTGCGCGACTAGCGGGGGCCACCCAAGAGACCCAGTACTTC CSARLAGATQETQYF
TRBJ2-1 many TRBD1 19 TRBV5-1 TGCGCCAGCAGCTTGGACGACAGGGGGCTTTTCAGCTCCTACAATGAGCAGTTCTTC CASSLDDRGLFSSYNEQFF
TRBJ2-5 once TRBD1 16 TRBV3-1 TGTGCCAGCAGCCAAGGAAGGGGACAGGGAGGAGAGACCCAGTACTTC CASSQGRGQGGETQYF
TRBJ1-4 few - 16 TRBV5-1 TGCGCCAGCAGCTTGGGCGACAGTACTCTGGCGGTAAAACTGTTTTTT CASSLGDSTLAVKLFF
TRBJ1-2 few - 15 TRBV12-3/TRBV12-4 TGTGCCAGCAGGAGAACAGGGTTAGCTAACTATGGCTACACCTTC CASRRTGLANYGYTF
TRBJ2-3 - TRBD2 18 TRBV5-1 TGCGCCAGCAGCTTGGAGGCTAGCGGGAGTAGGGGCACAGATACGCAGTATTTT CASSLEASGSRGTDTQYF
TRBJ2-7 - TRBD2 14 TRBV30 TGTGCCTGGAATCCTTGGCGGGGGGGCCTCGAGCAGTACTTC CAWNPWRGGLEQYF
TRBJ1-1 - - 8 TRBV29-1 TGCAGCTCTGAGGAGGCTTTCTTT CSSEEAFF
TRBJ2-7 - TRBD2 15 TRBV6-1 TGTGCCAGCAGTGAAACCCTAGCGGATACCTACGAGCAGTACTTC CASSETLADTYEQYF
TRBJ1-1 - - 14 TRBV7-2 TGTGCCAGCAGCCCCCTCCTCGTAGGCACTGAAGCTTTCTTT CASSPLLVGTEAFF
TRBJ2-5 - TRBD2 14 TRBV20-1 TGCAGTGCTAAACGAGCGGGAGTGCGAGAGACCCAGTACTTC CSAKRAGVRETQYF
TRBJ1-6 - - 16 TRBV27 TGTGCCAGCAGTTTATCGTTTGGGGGGTTCGATTCACCCCTCCACTTT CASSLSFGGFDSPLHF
TRBJ2-3 few - 13 TRBV9 TGTGCCAGCAGCCCCCATAGGTCAGATACGCAGTATTTT CASSPHRSDTQYF
TRBJ1-2 - - 14 TRBV7-2 TGTGCCAGCAGCTTGGGGGCCGATAACTATGGCTACACCTTC CASSLGADNYGYTF
TRBJ1-1 many - 13 TRBV6-2/TRBV6-3 TGTGCCAGCATTAGGGGGGCTGGAGCTGAAGCTTTCTTT CASIRGAGAEAFF